This TCR beta chain was recovered during a study of identical twins. Germline V gene data show CDR1 as KGHSH and CDR2 as LQKENI. CDR3 length: 14 amino acids. V shed 2 bases and J shed 6 bases, with 14 bases lying between them. Via MiXCR, TCRdb re-called the 5' RACE reads, giving one row per CDR3 protein. Of some 690,000 distinct CDR3 sequences in the sample, 21% were seen once. Another study also made use of these data, one on T cells expressing NK-cell markers.

The receptor's source is a woman aged 18-29 years in good health. Sequencing was done on a sample of PBMCs. The chain links TRBV18 to TRBJ2-7, with D possibly being TRBD1 or TRBD2 (5 bases each). CDR3 loop: CASSPGGRYVEQYF. The CDR3 DNA follows: TGTGCCAGCTCACCAGGGGGTCGATATGTCGAGCAGTACTTC.